This T cell receptor beta chain was obtained from a study of blood T cell repertoires in COVID-19. Whole-study context: The United States, Italy and Spain were the sources of the acute and convalescent COVID-19 samples. T cells, B-cell-depleted T cells, or PBMCs provided the cDNA or gDNA that served as material.

The CDR3 consists of 16 residues. In germline, CDR1 is SQVTM, CDR2 ANQGSEA. The V segment lost 5 bases and the J segment 3 bases; nucleotides outside the gene matches: 8. The method was immunoSEQ multiplex PCR; TCRdb's version includes in-frame clones alone and lacks a portion of them. The sample shows around 200,000 clones, about 85% of them seen only once. This clonotype was obtained from a woman aged 80 or over with acute or convalescent COVID-19. The chain links TRBV29-1 to TRBJ2-6, with 9 bases that match TRBD1. The sample comprised peripheral blood. The CDR3 region is CSVPGQGLSGANVLTF. In nucleotides, the CDR3 is TGCAGCGTTCCGGGACAGGGTTTAAGTGGGGCCAACGTCCTGACTTTC. The full variable domain, completed using reference TRBV29-1 and TRBJ2-6, is SAVISQKPSRDICQRGTSLTIQCQVDSQVTMMFWYRQQPGQSLTLIATANQGSEATYESGFVIDKFPISRPNLTFSTLTVSNMSPEDSSIYLCSVPGQGLSGANVLTFGAGSRLTVL.